Sequencing of this TCR beta chain was carried out in a study of sequential checkpoint blockade in melanoma (dated by TCRdb to about 2019). Some background on the complete study: Using 1:1 randomization, the trial assigned patients either to first-line nivolumab followed by ipilimumab (arm A) or to ipilimumab followed by nivolumab (arm B). Both trial sequences were followed by maintenance nivolumab.

The V and J ends are trimmed by 3 bases and 1 base, leaving 21 bases between them. Sequences MGHRA (CDR1) and YSYEKL (CDR2) are obtained from the germline V gene. CDR3 length: 19 amino acids, cysteine to phenylalanine. Here the CDR3 DNA is all that survives: 57 bases in frame from base 1. The immunoSEQ Assay was used to immunosequence TCRbeta CDR3 regions from genomic DNA. Before high-throughput sequencing, genomic DNA was amplified using bias-controlled multiplex PCR. On the study's bioinformatics: To quantify the absolute abundance of each unique TCRbeta CDR3 region, the sequences were collapsed and filtered. Clonality, defined as 1 minus Pielou's evenness, was calculated using only productive rearrangements. Clones with significantly greater frequencies in on-treatment versus baseline samples were identified using a previously published method. This immuneACCESS table, as held by TCRdb, lists in-frame sequences with V and J called but not all clones. Of the missing ones, under half trace to an unresolved V gene in checked studies; the others have no known cause. V and J calls and clone size come straight from that table; D and trimming were deduced from the DNA. A total of 10,000 to 15,000 clones appear in this sample, almost 75% of them only once. The ten most abundant clones make up 17% of the sample.

For this clone: Its target antigen remains unknown. No quality values exist for individual bases; no much larger clone is one base distant. Distinct nucleotide sequences in the sample also encode this CDR3.

Broader findings and caveats from the paper: Larger, independent patient cohorts are needed to validate the response-prediction model that combines TCR metrics and mutation burden.

The treatment or condition label here, explained by the study, means: randomized to nivolumab then ipilimumab (arm A) or the reverse (arm B). None of the patients in the trial had previously been given DNA-damaging chemotherapy. On a FACS Aria II flow cytometer, live CD3+CD8+ cells that were negative for CD19 and CD56 were sorted from thawed PBMCs. Samples came from patients with melanoma in CheckMate 064, a randomized, open-label phase II trial of sequential checkpoint blockade. Peripheral blood mononuclear cells were collected by leukapheresis, purified with Ficoll-Paque, and frozen in human serum with about 10% DMSO. Right after sorting, the blood CD3+CD8+ cells were verified to be >98% pure, and DNA extraction followed.

The sequence was collected from a human donor with melanoma. The V and J segments used are TRBV4-1 and TRBJ2-2; tentative D gene TRBD1, with 6 bases matching. This specimen consisted of CD8+ T cells sorted from blood (inferred from file names), obtained from a patient given nivolumab and ipilimumab in sequence. The CDR3 region reads CASSHMVNRAIRNTGELFF. The DNA sequence reads TGCGCCAGCAGCCACATGGTTAACAGGGCGATCAGGAACACCGGGGAGCTGTTTTTT.